The clone carrying this T cell receptor beta chain showed up just once. The data derive from a study of blood T cell repertoires in COVID-19. Study context: Samples came from the United States, Italy and Spain, spanning acute and convalescent COVID-19. In each case, the material was cDNA or gDNA derived from T cells, B-cell-depleted T cells, or PBMCs.

CDR3 length equals 16 residues. V lost 7 bases, J lost 5 bases, and 13 bases stayed unmatched. The germline gives CDR1 MDHEN, CDR2 SYDVKM. Original methodology: Estimation of nucleated cell counts was performed using reference gene primer amplification. Profiling relied on immunoSEQ multiplex PCR, and the TCRdb table lists in-frame clones only, not all of them. For V, J and clone size, that table is used; D and trimming come from the DNA. The profile shows under 200,000 clones, roughly 90% of them singletons. The sequence came from a man younger than 35 with active or convalescent COVID-19. The sequencing sample was made of peripheral blood. This chain connects TRBV28 to TRBJ2-3; 9 bases are a match to TRBD2. The CDR3, as DNA: TGTGCCAGCACCTTTGGGACTAGCCGTCAGGGAGATACGCAGTATTTT. Amino acids: CASTFGTSRQGDTQYF.